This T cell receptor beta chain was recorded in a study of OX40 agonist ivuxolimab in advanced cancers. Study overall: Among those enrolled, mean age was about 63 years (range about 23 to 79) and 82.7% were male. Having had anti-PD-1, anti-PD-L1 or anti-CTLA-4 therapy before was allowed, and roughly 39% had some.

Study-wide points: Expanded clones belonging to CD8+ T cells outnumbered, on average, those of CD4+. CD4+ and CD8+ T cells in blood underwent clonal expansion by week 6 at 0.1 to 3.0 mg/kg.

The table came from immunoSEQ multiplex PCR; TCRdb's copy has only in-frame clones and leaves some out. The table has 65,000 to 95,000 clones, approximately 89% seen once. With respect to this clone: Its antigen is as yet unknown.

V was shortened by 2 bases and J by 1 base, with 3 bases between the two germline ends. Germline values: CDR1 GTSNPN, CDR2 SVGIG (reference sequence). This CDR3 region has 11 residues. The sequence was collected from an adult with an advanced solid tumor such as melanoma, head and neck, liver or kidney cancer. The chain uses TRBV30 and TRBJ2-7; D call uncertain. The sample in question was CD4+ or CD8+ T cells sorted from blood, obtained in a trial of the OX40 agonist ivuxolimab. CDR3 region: CAWSRSYEQYF. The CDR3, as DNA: TGTGCCTGGAGTCGATCCTACGAGCAGTACTTC.